Listed below are T cell receptor beta chains from one sample, sequenced in a study of Graves' ophthalmopathy and Graves' hyperthyroidism. TCRdb analysed the multiplex PCR reads with MiXCR anew, one entry per CDR3 protein. Of over a million distinct CDR3 sequences listed, less than 45% are singletons. The sequenced sample consisted of peripheral blood or thyroid tissue (not recorded which). The receptors originated from an adult man with Graves' hyperthyroidism. CDR3s include the opening cysteine and the closing phenylalanine or tryptophan. A D gene is named only where the DNA matches it firmly. Size is stated for part of the rows, as once, few or many counts, or as a class when the clone is expanded.

TRBV25-1	TRBD2	13	many	TRBJ2-5	TGTGCCAGCAGAAGCGGGACGCAAGAGACCCAGTACTTC	CASRSGTQETQYF
TRBV29-1	-	11	many	TRBJ2-5	TGCAGCGCTACGGGGGAAGAGACCCAGTACTTC	CSATGEETQYF
TRBV28	-	15	few	TRBJ1-5	TGTGCCAGCAGTTTTTTGGTCAGGCGGAATCAGCCCCAGCATTTT	CASSFLVRRNQPQHF
TRBV7-9	-	15	many	TRBJ1-5	TGTGCCAGCAGCGCGCTCGGGGATGGCAATCAGCCCCAGCATTTT	CASSALGDGNQPQHF
TRBV9	TRBD1	14	-	TRBJ1-1	TGTGCCAGCCGGGGGACAGGTGGCCGGGTTGAAGCTTTCTTT	CASRGTGGRVEAFF
TRBV19	-	14	-	TRBJ1-1	TGTGCCAGTAGTATACGGACGGTGAACACTGAAGCTTTCTTT	CASSIRTVNTEAFF
TRBV24-1	TRBD1	17	-	TRBJ2-5	TGTGCCACCAGTGGGGGGAAGGACAGGGCGCGTAGTAAGACCCAGTACTTC	CATSGGKDRARSKTQYF
TRBV6-1	-	10	many	TRBJ2-7	TGTGCCAGCTTGGCCTACGAGCAGTACTTC	CASLAYEQYF
TRBV7-9	TRBD1	18	many	TRBJ1-4	TGTGCCAGCAGCTCATCAAGACAGGGAACCGTCTTCTGGGAAAAACTGTTTTTT	CASSSSRQGTVFWEKLFF
TRBV19	-	11	once	TRBJ1-2	TGTGCCAGCGAGGGTCCCTACGGCTACACCTTC	CASEGPYGYTF
TRBV2	-	12	-	TRBJ1-5	TGTGCCAGCAGTGAAGTGAGAGGGGCCCGACATTTT	CASSEVRGARHF
TRBV11-2	-	14	-	TRBJ2-5	TGTGCCAGCAGCTGGGCAGGGATTGGAGAGACCCAGTACTTC	CASSWAGIGETQYF
TRBV27	-	15	-	TRBJ2-5	TGTGCCAGCAGGGGGTTTCTCTCGACTCAAGAGACCCAGTACTTC	CASRGFLSTQETQYF
TRBV11-2	TRBD1	14	many	TRBJ2-5	TGTGCCAGCAGCTTCCAGGGGGCGTGGGAGACCCAGTACTTC	CASSFQGAWETQYF
TRBV7-9	-	19	-	TRBJ1-1	TGTGCCAGCAGCCCGGGCGCAAGCTCACTGATGGGGCTCGACACTGAAGCTTTCTTT	CASSPGASSLMGLDTEAFF
TRBV14	-	12	many	TRBJ2-5	TGTGCCAGCAGCCAAGCCGGAGAGACCCAGTACTTC	CASSQAGETQYF
TRBV7-8	TRBD2	17	-	TRBJ2-2	TGTGCCAGCAGCCCGCACGGCGGGACTACCAACACCGGGGAGCTGTTTTTT	CASSPHGGTTNTGELFF
TRBV6-6	-	12	few	TRBJ1-5	TGTGCCAGCAGCGGCGGTGATCAGCCCCAGCATTTT	CASSGGDQPQHF
TRBV15	-	13	many	TRBJ2-7	TGTGCCACCAGCGCCAGGGAATCTGGCGAGCAGTACTTC	CATSARESGEQYF
TRBV7-2	TRBD1	14	many	TRBJ2-7	TGTGCCAGCAGCTTCAGGACAGGGGCCTACGAGCAGTACTTC	CASSFRTGAYEQYF
TRBV29-1	-	13	many	TRBJ2-7	TGCAGCGTTGAAGAGGGCAGGGGCTACGAGCAGTACTTC	CSVEEGRGYEQYF
TRBV7-8	-	12	many	TRBJ1-6	TGTGCCAGCAGCTTAGGGTCTTCACCCCTCCACTTT	CASSLGSSPLHF
TRBV19	TRBD1	16	many	TRBJ1-5	TGTGCCAGTAGTATACGGACAGGGGGCATCAATCAGCCCCAGCATTTT	CASSIRTGGINQPQHF
TRBV6-5	-	15	-	TRBJ1-1	TGTGCCAGCACCCAGAGGTGGCAGACGAACACTGAAGCTTTCTTT	CASTQRWQTNTEAFF
TRBV14	-	13	many	TRBJ2-5	TGTGCCAGCAGCCAAGCGGGTGTGGAGACCCAGTACTTC	CASSQAGVETQYF
TRBV12-3/TRBV12-4	TRBD2	16	-	TRBJ2-5	TGTGCCAGCAGCCGCAGGGTAGCGGGATTAGGAGAGGCCCAGTACTTC	CASSRRVAGLGEAQYF
TRBV10-2	-	15	many	TRBJ1-5	TGCGCCAGCAGTAGTACAGGCGGCCTATATCAGCCCCAGCATTTT	CASSSTGGLYQPQHF
TRBV6-2/TRBV6-3	-	13	few	TRBJ2-7	TGTGCCAGCAGTTACGTCAACTCCTACGAGCAGTACTTC	CASSYVNSYEQYF
TRBV6-2/TRBV6-3	-	13	-	TRBJ1-1	TGTGCCAGCAGTTATACTCGGAACACTGAAGCTTTCTTT	CASSYTRNTEAFF
TRBV29-1	TRBD2	15	-	TRBJ2-5	TGCAGCGCTGGAAAGACTAGCGGGGACCAAGAGACCCAGTACTTC	CSAGKTSGDQETQYF
TRBV20-1	TRBD2	15	many	TRBJ2-7	TGCAGTGCTAGAGCCACGACTAGCGGGAGCTACGAGCAGTACTTC	CSARATTSGSYEQYF
TRBV2	-	13	-	TRBJ2-2	TGTGCCAGCACAGAGAAGTTCGCCGGGGAGCTGTTTTTT	CASTEKFAGELFF
TRBV4-3	-	15	-	TRBJ2-5	TGCGCCAGCAGCCAAGAAGGGAGCAATCCGGAGACCCAGTACTTC	CASSQEGSNPETQYF
TRBV29-1	-	12	many	TRBJ1-2	TGCAGCGTCCCGGGGACGTGGTATGGCTACACCTTC	CSVPGTWYGYTF
TRBV12-3/TRBV12-4	-	14	many	TRBJ1-5	TGTGCCAGCAGCCTCAGGGGCGACAATCAGCCCCAGCATTTT	CASSLRGDNQPQHF
TRBV20-1	TRBD2	10	-	TRBJ2-6	TGCAGTGCTAGAGGCCAGCGGGAGGGGTTC	CSARGQREGF
TRBV15	TRBD1	16	-	TRBJ1-6	TGTGCCACCAGCAGAGGGGACAGAGTCTATAATTCACCCCTCCACTTT	CATSRGDRVYNSPLHF
TRBV20-1	-	11	-	TRBJ2-7	TGCAGTGCTAGAGATTCCCGACAGTTGGATTTC	CSARDSRQLDF
TRBV7-3	TRBD1	13	many	TRBJ2-7	TGTGCCAGCAGCTGGCGGACAGGGCACGAGCAGTACTTC	CASSWRTGHEQYF
TRBV9	-	16	few	TRBJ2-2	TGTGCCAGCAGCGAGGGAGCGAGATCGAACACCGGGGAGCTGTTTTTT	CASSEGARSNTGELFF
TRBV12-3/TRBV12-4	-	14	few	TRBJ1-1	TGTGCCAGCAGTGCCGTGTCTATGAACACTGAAGCTTTCTTT	CASSAVSMNTEAFF
TRBV27	-	13	-	TRBJ2-5	TGTGCCAGCAGCACAGGGGTGCGGGGGACCCAGTACTTC	CASSTGVRGTQYF
TRBV2	-	12	-	TRBJ2-7	TGTGCCAGCACCCAACTGCCCTACGAGCAGTACTTC	CASTQLPYEQYF
TRBV14	-	13	many	TRBJ1-3	TGTGCCAGCAGCCAAAACAGGGGAAACACCATATATTTT	CASSQNRGNTIYF
TRBV25-1	-	13	many	TRBJ1-2	TGTGCCAGCAGTGGTCGGGGCGGCTATGGCTACACCTTC	CASSGRGGYGYTF
TRBV6-5	TRBD2	15	-	TRBJ2-3	TGTGCCAGCAGTTACCCTAGCGGTAGCACAGATACGCAGTATTTT	CASSYPSGSTDTQYF
TRBV25-1	-	14	-	TRBJ2-2	TGTGCCACCAGCTTGATCGGGGGTTCGGGGGAGCTGTTTTTT	CATSLIGGSGELFF
TRBV2	-	11	-	TRBJ2-7	TGTGCCAGCGAGTACAGCTACGAGCAGTACTTC	CASEYSYEQYF
TRBV2	-	12	many	TRBJ1-5	TGTGCCAGCAGCCTGATTAATCAGCCCCAGCATTTT	CASSLINQPQHF
TRBV7-9	TRBD1	15	few	TRBJ1-1	TGTGCCAGCAGCTTCCAGGGGGCGCTGGGCACTGAAGCTTTCTTT	CASSFQGALGTEAFF
TRBV11-2	-	13	many	TRBJ1-5	TGTGCCAGCAGCTTAGACCTGGATCAGCCCCAGCATTTT	CASSLDLDQPQHF
TRBV5-1	-	15	many	TRBJ2-5	TGCGCCAGCAGCGCGGGACTTCGGGACCAAGAGACCCAGTACTTC	CASSAGLRDQETQYF